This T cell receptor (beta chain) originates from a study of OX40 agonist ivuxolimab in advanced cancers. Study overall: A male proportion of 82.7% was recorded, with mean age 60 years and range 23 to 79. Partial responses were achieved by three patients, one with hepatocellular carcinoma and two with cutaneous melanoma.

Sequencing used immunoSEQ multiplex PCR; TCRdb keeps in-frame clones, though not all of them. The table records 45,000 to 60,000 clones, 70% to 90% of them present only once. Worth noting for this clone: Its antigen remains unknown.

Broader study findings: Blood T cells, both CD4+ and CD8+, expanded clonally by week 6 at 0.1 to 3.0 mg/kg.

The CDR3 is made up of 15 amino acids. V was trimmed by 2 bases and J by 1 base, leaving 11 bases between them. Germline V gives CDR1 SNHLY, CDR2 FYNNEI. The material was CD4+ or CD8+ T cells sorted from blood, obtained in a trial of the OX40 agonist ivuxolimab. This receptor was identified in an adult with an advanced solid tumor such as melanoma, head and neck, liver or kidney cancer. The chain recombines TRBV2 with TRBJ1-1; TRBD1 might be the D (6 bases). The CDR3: CASSEQGHGNTEAFF. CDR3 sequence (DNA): TGTGCCAGCAGTGAACAGGGACACGGGAACACTGAAGCTTTCTTT. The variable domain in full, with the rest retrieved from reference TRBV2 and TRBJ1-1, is EPEVTQTPSHQVTQMGQEVILRCVPISNHLYFYWYRQILGQKVEFLVSFYNNEISEKSEIFDDQFSVERPDGSNFTLKIRSTKLEDSAMYFCASSEQGHGNTEAFFGQGTRLTVV.